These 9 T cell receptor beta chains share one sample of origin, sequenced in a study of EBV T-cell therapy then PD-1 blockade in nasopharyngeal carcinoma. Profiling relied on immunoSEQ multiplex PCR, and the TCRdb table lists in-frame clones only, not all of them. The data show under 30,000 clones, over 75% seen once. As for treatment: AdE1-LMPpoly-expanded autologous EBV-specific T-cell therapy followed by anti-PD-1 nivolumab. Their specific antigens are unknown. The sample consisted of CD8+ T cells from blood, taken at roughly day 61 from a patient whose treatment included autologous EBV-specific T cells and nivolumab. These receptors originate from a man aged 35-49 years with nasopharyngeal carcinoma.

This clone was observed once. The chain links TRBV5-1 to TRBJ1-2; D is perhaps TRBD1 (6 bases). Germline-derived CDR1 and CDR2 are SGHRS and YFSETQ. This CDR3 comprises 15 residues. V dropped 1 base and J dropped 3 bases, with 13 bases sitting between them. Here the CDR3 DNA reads TGCGCCAGCAGCTTGTTCGGGGGGCGGGACTATGGCTACACCTTC. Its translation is CASSLFGGRDYGYTF.

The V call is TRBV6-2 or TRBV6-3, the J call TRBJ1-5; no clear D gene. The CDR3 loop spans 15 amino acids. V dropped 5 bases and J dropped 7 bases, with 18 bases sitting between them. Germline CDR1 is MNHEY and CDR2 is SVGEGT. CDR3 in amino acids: CASSRRRTIEQPQHF. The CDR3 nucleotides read TGTGCCAGCAGTAGGCGCAGGACGATTGAGCAGCCCCAGCATTTT.

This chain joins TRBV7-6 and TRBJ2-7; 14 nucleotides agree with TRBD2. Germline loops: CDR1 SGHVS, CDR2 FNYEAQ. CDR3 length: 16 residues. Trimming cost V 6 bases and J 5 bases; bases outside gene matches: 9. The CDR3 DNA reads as TGTGCCAGCAGTCCCAGACTAGCGGGGGGGCCGGACGAGCAGTACTTC. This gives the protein CASSPRLAGGPDEQYF. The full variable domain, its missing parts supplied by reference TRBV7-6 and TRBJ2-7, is GAGVSQSPRYKVTKRGQDVALRCDPISGHVSLYWYRQALGQGPEFLTYFNYEAQQDKSGLPNDRFSAERPEGSISTLTIQRTEQRDSAMYRCASSPRLAGGPDEQYFGPGTRLTVT.

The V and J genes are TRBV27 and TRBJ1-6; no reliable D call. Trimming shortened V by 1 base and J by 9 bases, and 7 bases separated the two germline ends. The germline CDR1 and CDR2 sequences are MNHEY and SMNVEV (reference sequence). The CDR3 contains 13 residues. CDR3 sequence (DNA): TGTGCCAGCAGTTTATTCAAAGGTTCACCCCTCCACTTT. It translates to CASSLFKGSPLHF.

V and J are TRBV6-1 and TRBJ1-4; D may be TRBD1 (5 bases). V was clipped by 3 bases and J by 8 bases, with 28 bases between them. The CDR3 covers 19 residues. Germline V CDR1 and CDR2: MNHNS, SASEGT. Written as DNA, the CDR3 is TGTGCCAGCAGTGATGAAGTTTGGACGGGACGGGTTGAAGGCGAAAAACTGTTTTTT. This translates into CASSDEVWTGRVEGEKLFF.

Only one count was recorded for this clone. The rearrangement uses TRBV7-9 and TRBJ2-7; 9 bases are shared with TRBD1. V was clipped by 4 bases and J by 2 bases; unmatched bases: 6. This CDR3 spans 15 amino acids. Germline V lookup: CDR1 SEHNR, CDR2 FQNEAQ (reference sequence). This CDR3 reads CASSSTTGGTYEQYF. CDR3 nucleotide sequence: TGTGCCAGCAGCTCTACGACAGGGGGTACCTACGAGCAGTACTTC. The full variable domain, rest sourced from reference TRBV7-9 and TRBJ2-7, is DTGVSQNPRHKITKRGQNVTFRCDPISEHNRLYWYRQTLGQGPEFLTYFQNEAQLEKSRLLSDRFSAERPKGSFSTLEIQRTEQGDSAMYLCASSSTTGGTYEQYFGPGTRLTVT.

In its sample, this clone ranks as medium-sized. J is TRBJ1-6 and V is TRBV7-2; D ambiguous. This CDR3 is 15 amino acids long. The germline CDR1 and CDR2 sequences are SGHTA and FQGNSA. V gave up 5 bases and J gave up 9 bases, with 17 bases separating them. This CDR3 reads CASSPTSGWTSPLHF. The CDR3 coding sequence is TGTGCCAGCAGCCCCACCTCCGGGTGGACTTCACCCCTCCACTTT.

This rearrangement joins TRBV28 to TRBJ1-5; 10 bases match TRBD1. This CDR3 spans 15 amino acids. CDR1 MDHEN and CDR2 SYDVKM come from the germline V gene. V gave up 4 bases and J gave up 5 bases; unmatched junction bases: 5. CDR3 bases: TGTGCCAGCAGTTCCGGGACAGGGGATTATCAGCCCCAGCATTTT. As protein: CASSSGTGDYQPQHF.

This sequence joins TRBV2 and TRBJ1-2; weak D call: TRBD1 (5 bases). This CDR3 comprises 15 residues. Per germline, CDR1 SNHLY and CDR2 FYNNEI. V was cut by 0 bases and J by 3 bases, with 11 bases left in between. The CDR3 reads CASSEAGGSHYGYTF. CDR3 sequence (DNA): TGTGCCAGCAGTGAAGCCGGGGGATCACACTATGGCTACACCTTC.